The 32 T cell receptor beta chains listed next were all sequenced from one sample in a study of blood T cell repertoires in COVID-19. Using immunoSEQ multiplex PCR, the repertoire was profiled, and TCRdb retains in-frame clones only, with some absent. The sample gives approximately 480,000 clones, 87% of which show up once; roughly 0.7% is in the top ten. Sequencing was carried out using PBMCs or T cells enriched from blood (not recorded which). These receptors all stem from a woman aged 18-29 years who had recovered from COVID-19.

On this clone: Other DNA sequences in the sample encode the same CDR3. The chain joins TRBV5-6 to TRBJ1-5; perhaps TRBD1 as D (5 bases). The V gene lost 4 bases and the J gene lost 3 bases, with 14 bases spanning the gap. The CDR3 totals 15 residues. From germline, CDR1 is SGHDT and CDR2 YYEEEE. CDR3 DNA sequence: TGTGCCAGCAGCCTCGGGGGAACCTCCAATCAGCCCCAGCATTTT. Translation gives CASSLGGTSNQPQHF.

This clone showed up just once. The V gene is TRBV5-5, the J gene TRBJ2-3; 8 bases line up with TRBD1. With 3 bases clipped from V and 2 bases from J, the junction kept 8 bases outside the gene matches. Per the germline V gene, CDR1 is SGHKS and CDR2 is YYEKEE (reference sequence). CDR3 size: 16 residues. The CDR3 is CASSSSTGANTDTQYF. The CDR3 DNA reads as TGTGCCAGCAGCTCCTCGACAGGGGCGAACACAGATACGCAGTATTTT.

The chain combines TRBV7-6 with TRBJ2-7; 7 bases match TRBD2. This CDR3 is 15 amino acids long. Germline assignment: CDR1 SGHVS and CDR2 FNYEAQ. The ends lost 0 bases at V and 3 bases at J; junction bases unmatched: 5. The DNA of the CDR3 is TGTGCCAGCAGCTTAGCCTTATCGGGGGGCTACGAGCAGTACTTC. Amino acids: CASSLALSGGYEQYF.

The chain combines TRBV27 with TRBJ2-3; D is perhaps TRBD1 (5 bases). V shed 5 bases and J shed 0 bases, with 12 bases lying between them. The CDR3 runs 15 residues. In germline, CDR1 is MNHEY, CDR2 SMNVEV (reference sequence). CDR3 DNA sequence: TGTGCCAGCAGTCTGACAGATCCTAGCACAGATACGCAGTATTTT. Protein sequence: CASSLTDPSTDTQYF.

The CDR3 loop is CASSLADRGVDTQYF. Written as DNA, the CDR3 is TGTGCCAGCAGCTTAGCGGACAGGGGTGTGGATACGCAGTATTTT. V gene TRBV7-2 combines with J gene TRBJ2-3; 9 nucleotides align to TRBD1. The ends lost 0 bases at V and 6 bases at J; junction bases unmatched: 4. In germline, CDR1 is SGHTA, CDR2 FQGNSA. The CDR3 runs 15 residues.

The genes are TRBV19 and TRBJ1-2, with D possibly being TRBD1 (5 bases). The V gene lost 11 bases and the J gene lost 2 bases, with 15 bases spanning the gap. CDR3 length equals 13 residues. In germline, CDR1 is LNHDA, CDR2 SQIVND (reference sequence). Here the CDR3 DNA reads TGTGCCTCCCACGTCGGGGGGAACTATGGCTACACCTTC. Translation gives CASHVGGNYGYTF.

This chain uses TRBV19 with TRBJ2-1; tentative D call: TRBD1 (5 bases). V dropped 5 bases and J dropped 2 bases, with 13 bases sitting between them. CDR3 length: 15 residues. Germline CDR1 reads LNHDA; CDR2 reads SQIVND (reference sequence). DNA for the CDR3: TGTGCCAGTAGTCCCTCCGGCAGGGCCTACAATGAGCAGTTCTTC. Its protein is CASSPSGRAYNEQFF.

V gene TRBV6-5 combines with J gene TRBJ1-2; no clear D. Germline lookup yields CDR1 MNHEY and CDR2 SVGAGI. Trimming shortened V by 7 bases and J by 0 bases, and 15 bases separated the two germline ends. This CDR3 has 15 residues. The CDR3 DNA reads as TGTGCCAGCACCTTACTAGTTGAAGCTAACTATGGCTACACCTTC. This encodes CASTLLVEANYGYTF.

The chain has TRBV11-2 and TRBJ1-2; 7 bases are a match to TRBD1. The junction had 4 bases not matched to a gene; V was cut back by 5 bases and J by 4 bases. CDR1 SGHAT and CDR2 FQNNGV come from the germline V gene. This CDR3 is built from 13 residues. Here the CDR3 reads CASSRGRGYGYTF. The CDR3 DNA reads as TGTGCCAGCAGCAGGGGGCGCGGCTATGGCTACACCTTC. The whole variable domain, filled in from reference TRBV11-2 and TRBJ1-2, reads EAGVAQSPRYKIIEKRQSVAFWCNPISGHATLYWYQQILGQGPKLLIQFQNNGVVDDSQLPKDRFSAERLKGVDSTLKIQPAKLEDSAVYLCASSRGRGYGYTFGSGTRLTVV.

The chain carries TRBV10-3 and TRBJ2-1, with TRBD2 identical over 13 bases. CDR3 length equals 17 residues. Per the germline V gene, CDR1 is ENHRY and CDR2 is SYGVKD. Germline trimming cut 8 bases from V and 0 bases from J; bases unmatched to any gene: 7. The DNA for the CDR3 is TGTGCCATCTCTGGGACTAGCGGGGTTACCTCCTACAATGAGCAGTTCTTC. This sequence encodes CAISGTSGVTSYNEQFF.

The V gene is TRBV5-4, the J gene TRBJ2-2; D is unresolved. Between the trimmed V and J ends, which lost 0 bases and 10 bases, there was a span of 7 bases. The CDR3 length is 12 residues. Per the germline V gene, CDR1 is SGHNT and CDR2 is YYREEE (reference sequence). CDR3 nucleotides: TGTGCCAGCAGCTTGGACTCGGTGGAGCTGTTTTTT. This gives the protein CASSLDSVELFF.

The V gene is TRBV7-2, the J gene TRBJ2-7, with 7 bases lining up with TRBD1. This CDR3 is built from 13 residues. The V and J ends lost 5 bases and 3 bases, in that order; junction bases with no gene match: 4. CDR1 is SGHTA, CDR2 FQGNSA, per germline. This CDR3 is CASSPDRSYEQYF. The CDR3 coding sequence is TGTGCCAGCAGCCCGGACAGGAGCTACGAGCAGTACTTC.

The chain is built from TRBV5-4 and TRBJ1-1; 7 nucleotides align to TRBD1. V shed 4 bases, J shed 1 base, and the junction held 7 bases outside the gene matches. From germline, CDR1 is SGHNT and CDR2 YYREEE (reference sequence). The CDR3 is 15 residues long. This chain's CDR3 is CASSPPGTENTEAFF. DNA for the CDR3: TGTGCCAGCAGCCCGCCCGGGACAGAGAACACTGAAGCTTTCTTT.

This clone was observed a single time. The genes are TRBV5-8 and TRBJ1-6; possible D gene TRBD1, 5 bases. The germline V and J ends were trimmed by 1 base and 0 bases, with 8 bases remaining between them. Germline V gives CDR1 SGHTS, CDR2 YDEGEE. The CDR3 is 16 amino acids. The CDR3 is CASSLQGGSYNSPLHF. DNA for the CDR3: TGTGCCAGCAGCTTGCAGGGAGGCTCCTATAATTCACCCCTCCACTTT.

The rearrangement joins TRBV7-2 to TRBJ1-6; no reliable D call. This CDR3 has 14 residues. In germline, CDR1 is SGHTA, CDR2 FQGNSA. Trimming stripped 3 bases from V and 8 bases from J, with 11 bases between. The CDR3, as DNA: TGTGCCAGCAGCTTGTCTCGCGGATATTCACCCCTCCACTTT. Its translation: CASSLSRGYSPLHF.

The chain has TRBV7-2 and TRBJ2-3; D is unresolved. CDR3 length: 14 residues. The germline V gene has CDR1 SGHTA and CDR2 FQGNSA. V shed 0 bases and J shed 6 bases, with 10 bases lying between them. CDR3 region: CASSLATAWDTQYF. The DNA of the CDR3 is TGTGCCAGCAGCTTAGCGACTGCCTGGGATACGCAGTATTTT.

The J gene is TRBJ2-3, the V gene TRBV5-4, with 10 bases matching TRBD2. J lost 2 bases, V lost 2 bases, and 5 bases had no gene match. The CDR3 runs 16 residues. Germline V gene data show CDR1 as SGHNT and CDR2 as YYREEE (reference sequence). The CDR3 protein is CASSFVSGGDTDTQYF. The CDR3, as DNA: TGTGCCAGCAGCTTCGTAAGCGGGGGGGACACAGATACGCAGTATTTT.

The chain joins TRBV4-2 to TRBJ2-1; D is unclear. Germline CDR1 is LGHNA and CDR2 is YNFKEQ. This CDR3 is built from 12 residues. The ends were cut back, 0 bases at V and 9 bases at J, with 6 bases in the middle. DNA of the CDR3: TGTGCCAGCAGCCAAGATACGGTTGAGCAGTTCTTC. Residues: CASSQDTVEQFF.

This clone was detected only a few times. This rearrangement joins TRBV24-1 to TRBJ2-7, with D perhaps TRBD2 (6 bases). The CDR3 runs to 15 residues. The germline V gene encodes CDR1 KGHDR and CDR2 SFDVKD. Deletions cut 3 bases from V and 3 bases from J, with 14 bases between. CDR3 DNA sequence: TGTGCCACCAGTGATACGGGAGAGGGGAGCTACGAGCAGTACTTC. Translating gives CATSDTGEGSYEQYF.

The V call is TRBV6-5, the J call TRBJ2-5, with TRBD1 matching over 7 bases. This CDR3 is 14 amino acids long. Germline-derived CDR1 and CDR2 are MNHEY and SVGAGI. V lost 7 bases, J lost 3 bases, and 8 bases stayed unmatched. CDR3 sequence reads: CASTLGTAEETQYF. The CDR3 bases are TGTGCCAGCACCTTGGGGACAGCTGAAGAGACCCAGTACTTC.

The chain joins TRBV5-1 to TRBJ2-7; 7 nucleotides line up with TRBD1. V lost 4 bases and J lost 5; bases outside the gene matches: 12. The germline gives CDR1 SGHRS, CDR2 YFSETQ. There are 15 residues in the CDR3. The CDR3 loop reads CASSMDPTGIDEQYF. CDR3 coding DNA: TGCGCCAGCAGCATGGACCCGACAGGGATCGACGAGCAGTACTTC.

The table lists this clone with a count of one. The DNA of the CDR3 is TGTGCCAGCAGCTTATTAGTCACCGTTCTCTCTGGAAACACCATATATTTT. It encodes CASSLLVTVLSGNTIYF. The chain combines TRBV7-2 with TRBJ1-3; the D is unclear. The CDR3 runs 17 residues. Germline CDR1 and CDR2: SGHTA and FQGNSA. Trimming pared 2 bases from V and 0 bases from J, leaving 14 bases between. Combining the CDR3 with reference TRBV7-2 and TRBJ1-3 gives the whole variable domain GAGVSQSPSNKVTEKGKDVELRCDPISGHTALYWYRQSLGQGLEFLIYFQGNSAPDKSGLPSDRFSAERTGGSVSTLTIQRTQQEDSAVYLCASSLLVTVLSGNTIYFGEGSWLTVV.

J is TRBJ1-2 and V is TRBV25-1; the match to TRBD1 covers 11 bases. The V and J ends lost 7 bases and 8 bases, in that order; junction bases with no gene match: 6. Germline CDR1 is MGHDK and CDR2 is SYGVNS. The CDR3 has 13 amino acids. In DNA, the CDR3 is TGTGCCAGCACACCGGGACAGGGGGGCGGCTACACCTTC. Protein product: CASTPGQGGGYTF.

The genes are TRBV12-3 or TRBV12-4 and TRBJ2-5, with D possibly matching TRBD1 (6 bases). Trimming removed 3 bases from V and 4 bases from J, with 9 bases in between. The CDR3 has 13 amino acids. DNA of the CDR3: TGTGCCAGCAGTTTTGTAGGGGGAGAGACCCAGTACTTC. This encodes CASSFVGGETQYF.

The CDR3 region has the DNA TGTGCCACCAGTGATTTGCCCCGGCAGGCGGGGCTAGACACTGAAGCTTTCTTT. Protein product: CATSDLPRQAGLDTEAFF. V usage is TRBV24-1 and J usage is TRBJ1-1; D is possibly TRBD1 (5 bases). Germline loops: CDR1 KGHDR, CDR2 SFDVKD. CDR3 length equals 18 residues. Trimming removed 0 bases at V and 3 bases at J, with 19 bases between.

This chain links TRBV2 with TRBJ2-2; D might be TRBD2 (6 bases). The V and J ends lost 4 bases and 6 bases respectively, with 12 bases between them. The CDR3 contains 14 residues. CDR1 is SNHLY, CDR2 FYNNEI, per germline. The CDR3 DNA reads TGTGCCAGCAGTGGGGTGGAGGGATCCGGGGAGCTGTTTTTT. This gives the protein CASSGVEGSGELFF.

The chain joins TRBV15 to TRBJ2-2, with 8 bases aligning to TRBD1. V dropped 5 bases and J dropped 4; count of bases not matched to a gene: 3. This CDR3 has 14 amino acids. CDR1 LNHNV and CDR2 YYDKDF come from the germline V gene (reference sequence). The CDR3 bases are TGTGCCACCAGCTGGACAGGGACCACCGGGGAGCTGTTTTTT. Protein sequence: CATSWTGTTGELFF.

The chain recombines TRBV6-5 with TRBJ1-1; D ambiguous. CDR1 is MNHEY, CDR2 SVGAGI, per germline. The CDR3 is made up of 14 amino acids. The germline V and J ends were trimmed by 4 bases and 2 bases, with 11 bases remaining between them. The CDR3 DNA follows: TGTGCCAGCAGTTCGCCGGGAGTAAACACTGAAGCTTTCTTT. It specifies CASSSPGVNTEAFF.

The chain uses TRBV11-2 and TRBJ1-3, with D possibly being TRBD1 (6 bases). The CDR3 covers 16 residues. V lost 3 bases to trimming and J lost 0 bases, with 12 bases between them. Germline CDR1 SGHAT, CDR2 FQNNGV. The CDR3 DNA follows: TGTGCCAGCAGCTTTCCCAGGGGTCTCTCTGGAAACACCATATATTTT. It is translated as CASSFPRGLSGNTIYF. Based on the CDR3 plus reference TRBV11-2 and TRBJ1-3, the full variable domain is EAGVAQSPRYKIIEKRQSVAFWCNPISGHATLYWYQQILGQGPKLLIQFQNNGVVDDSQLPKDRFSAERLKGVDSTLKIQPAKLEDSAVYLCASSFPRGLSGNTIYFGEGSWLTVV.

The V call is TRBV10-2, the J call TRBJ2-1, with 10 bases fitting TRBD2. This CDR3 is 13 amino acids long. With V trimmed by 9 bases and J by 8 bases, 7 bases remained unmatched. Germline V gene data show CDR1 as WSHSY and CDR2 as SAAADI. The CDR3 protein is CARAGGRLDEQFF. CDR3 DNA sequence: TGCGCCAGAGCGGGGGGGCGGCTTGATGAGCAGTTCTTC.

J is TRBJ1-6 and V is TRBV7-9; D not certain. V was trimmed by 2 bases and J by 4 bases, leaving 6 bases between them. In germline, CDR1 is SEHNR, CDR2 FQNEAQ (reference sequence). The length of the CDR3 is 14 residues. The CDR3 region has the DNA TGTGCCAGCAGCTTACCACAGTATAATTCACCCCTCCACTTT. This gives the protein CASSLPQYNSPLHF. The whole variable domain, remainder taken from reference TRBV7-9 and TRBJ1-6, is DTGVSQNPRHKITKRGQNVTFRCDPISEHNRLYWYRQTLGQGPEFLTYFQNEAQLEKSRLLSDRFSAERPKGSFSTLEIQRTEQGDSAMYLCASSLPQYNSPLHFGNGTRLTVT.

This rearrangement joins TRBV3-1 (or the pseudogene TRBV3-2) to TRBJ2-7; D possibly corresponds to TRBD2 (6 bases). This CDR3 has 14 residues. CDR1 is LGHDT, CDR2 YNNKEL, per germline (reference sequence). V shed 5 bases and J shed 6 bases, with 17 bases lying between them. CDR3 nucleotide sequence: TGTGCCAGCAGCGCTCGGACTACCGTCACCGAGCAGTACTTC. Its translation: CASSARTTVTEQYF.